Presented here are 28 T cell receptor beta chains from one specimen sequenced in a study of blood T cell repertoires in COVID-19. Profiled with immunoSEQ multiplex PCR; TCRdb holds only in-frame clones, not every one. The sample includes over 30,000 clones, approximately 78% seen only once; the top ten take 41%. Sequencing used peripheral blood. The receptors stem from an elderly man with active or convalescent COVID-19.

The CDR3 nucleotides are TGTGCCAGCCGGTCTCAAGCAACTAATGAAAAACTGTTTTTT. This codes for CASRSQATNEKLFF. V usage is TRBV18 and J usage is TRBJ1-4; no definite D call. This CDR3 contains 14 residues. V lost 8 bases, J lost 0 bases, and 10 bases lay in between. Germline loops: CDR1 KGHSH, CDR2 LQKENI. The full variable domain, with the rest looked up from reference TRBV18 and TRBJ1-4, is NAGVMQNPRHLVRRRGQEARLRCSPMKGHSHVYWYRQLPEEGLKFMVYLQKENIIDESGMPKERFSAEFPKEGPSILRIQQVVRGDSAAYFCASRSQATNEKLFFGSGTQLSVL.

The chain carries TRBV7-3 and TRBJ2-5; 10 nucleotides line up with TRBD2. Germline V gene lookup returns CDR1 SGHTA and CDR2 FQGTGA. The CDR3 has 15 amino acids. With V trimmed by 3 bases and J by 5 bases, 6 bases remained unmatched. The CDR3 loop reads CASSLIAGGDETQYF. For the CDR3, the DNA is TGTGCCAGCAGCTTGATAGCGGGAGGAGATGAGACCCAGTACTTC.

The chain uses TRBV27 and TRBJ1-1, with D possibly matching TRBD1 (5 bases). The CDR3 length is 13 residues. The V gene lost 6 bases and the J gene lost 0 bases, with 8 bases spanning the gap. The germline CDR1 and CDR2 sequences are MNHEY and SMNVEV (reference sequence). The CDR3 nucleotides are TGTGCCAGCAGGGACACCCTGAACACTGAAGCTTTCTTT. It codes for CASRDTLNTEAFF.

V gene TRBV3-1 (or the pseudogene TRBV3-2) combines with J gene TRBJ2-6; a possible D gene is TRBD2 (6 bases). The CDR3 is made up of 18 amino acids. The V end lost 0 bases, the J end lost 0 bases, and 12 bases lay between the germline ends. Germline V gene sequence: CDR1 LGHDT, CDR2 YNNKEL (reference sequence). This CDR3 is CASSQDPSVGSGANVLTF. The DNA of the CDR3 is TGTGCCAGCAGCCAAGATCCTAGCGTAGGCTCTGGGGCCAACGTCCTGACTTTC.

This chain uses TRBV13 with TRBJ1-1, with unresolved D. CDR3 length: 16 amino acids. Germline V gene sequence: CDR1 PRHDT, CDR2 FYEKMQ (reference sequence). V lost 4 bases and J 1 base, leaving 16 bases between the germline ends. Here the CDR3 DNA reads TGTGCCAGCAGCTATGGAGAAGTGTCGCCGAACACTGAAGCTTTCTTT. Its protein product is CASSYGEVSPNTEAFF.

The chain employs TRBV5-1 and TRBJ2-1; 7 positions match TRBD2. Germline V gene data show CDR1 as SGHRS and CDR2 as YFSETQ. The CDR3 has 14 residues. V shed 5 bases, J shed 8 bases, and the junction held 10 bases outside the gene matches. The CDR3: CASRVMGGSDEQFF. The CDR3, as DNA: TGCGCCAGCAGAGTTATGGGCGGGAGCGATGAGCAGTTCTTC. The full variable domain, rest sourced from reference TRBV5-1 and TRBJ2-1, is KAGVTQTPRYLIKTRGQQVTLSCSPISGHRSVSWYQQTPGQGLQFLFEYFSETQRNKGNFPGRFSGRQFSNSRSEMNVSTLELGDSALYLCASRVMGGSDEQFFGPGTRLTVL.

The chain recombines TRBV27 with TRBJ1-2; no clear D. V gave up 3 bases and J gave up 2 bases, with 7 bases separating them. The V gene's germline CDR1 is MNHEY and CDR2 SMNVEV (reference sequence). The CDR3 spans 13 residues. The CDR3 region has the DNA TGTGCCAGCAGTTTTGAGGGAAACTATGGCTACACCTTC. Translating it yields CASSFEGNYGYTF.

The chain couples TRBV6-5 to TRBJ1-2; 8 bases are shared with TRBD1. The CDR3 runs 14 residues. The germline V gene has CDR1 MNHEY and CDR2 SVGAGI. With V trimmed by 6 bases and J by 7 bases, 10 bases remained unmatched. The CDR3 here is CASRTSGGGFGYTF. CDR3 nucleotide sequence: TGTGCCAGCAGGACGTCAGGGGGCGGTTTTGGCTACACCTTC.

The CDR3 DNA follows: TGTGCCTGGAATCGAGGTATCAGGGGCAATCAGCCCCAGCATTTT. This translates into CAWNRGIRGNQPQHF. The V call is TRBV30, the J call TRBJ1-5; D might be TRBD1 (5 bases). V was clipped by 4 bases and J by 2 bases, with 15 bases between them. CDR1 GTSNPN and CDR2 SVGIG come from the germline V gene (reference sequence). This CDR3 has 15 amino acids.

This chain joins TRBV28 and TRBJ1-2, with unresolved D. The germline CDR1 and CDR2 sequences are MDHEN and SYDVKM. This CDR3 region has 14 residues. V lost 5 bases and J lost 0, with 10 bases in between. The CDR3 nucleotides read TGTGCCAGCAGTACGACGGGAGCTAACTATGGCTACACCTTC. The encoded protein is CASSTTGANYGYTF.

The sample holds a few counts of this clone. This chain links TRBV6-2 or TRBV6-3 with TRBJ1-5, with D uncertain. Germline V lookup: CDR1 MNHEY, CDR2 SVGEGT. The ends were cut back, 5 bases at V and 0 bases at J, with 8 bases in the middle. The CDR3 runs to 14 residues. For the CDR3, the DNA is TGTGCCAGCAGTACGGGATATAGCAATCAGCCCCAGCATTTT. Residues: CASSTGYSNQPQHF.

CDR3 DNA: TGTGCCAGCAGCCGTATAGCGGGGGAATCCTACGAGCAGTACTTC. Translated, it gives CASSRIAGESYEQYF. The chain joins TRBV5-5 to TRBJ2-7; 9 bases are shared with TRBD2. The CDR3 length is 15 residues. The V and J ends lost 4 bases and 1 base, in that order; junction bases with no gene match: 6. Germline V gene lookup returns CDR1 SGHKS and CDR2 YYEKEE (reference sequence).

The V gene is TRBV28, the J gene TRBJ1-1; D is undetermined. This CDR3 region has 14 residues. The V gene lost 5 bases and the J gene lost 1 base, with 11 bases spanning the gap. Germline lookup yields CDR1 MDHEN and CDR2 SYDVKM. This chain's CDR3 is CASSLPGGNTEAFF. Here the CDR3 DNA reads TGTGCCAGCAGTCTCCCAGGAGGGAACACTGAAGCTTTCTTT.

This clone occurred once. The chain links TRBV21-1 to TRBJ2-5; the table's D call of TRBD1 was not tested on the DNA. TRBV21-1 represents a pseudogene. The CDR3 runs 16 residues. CDR3 in amino acids: CASSTLGTGVGETQYF. CDR3 nucleotides: TGTGCCAGCAGCACACTTGGGACAGGGGTTGGGGAGACCCAGTACTTC.

The chain combines TRBV28 with TRBJ2-5, with 11 bases matching TRBD2. The CDR3 covers 19 residues. CDR1 MDHEN and CDR2 SYDVKM come from the germline V gene. V was clipped by 5 bases and J by 2 bases; unmatched bases: 16. The CDR3 spells CASSPRRGSGRVGQETQYF. The CDR3 bases are TGTGCCAGCAGTCCCCGCCGGGGTAGCGGGAGGGTCGGACAAGAGACCCAGTACTTC.

In this sample, this clone turned up once. The genes are TRBV19 and TRBJ1-6; D possibly corresponds to TRBD1 (5 bases). The CDR3 is 14 residues long. Germline values: CDR1 LNHDA, CDR2 SQIVND (reference sequence). V was pared by 7 bases and J by 0 bases, with 7 bases between. In DNA, the CDR3 is TGTGCCAGTAAGGGGCTCTCCTATAATTCACCCCTCCACTTT. Residues: CASKGLSYNSPLHF.

CDR3 DNA: TGTGCCATCAGTCCGCAGCGGGAGACTTCCTACGAGCAGTACTTC. Protein: CAISPQRETSYEQYF. This sequence joins TRBV10-3 and TRBJ2-7, with 8 bases lining up with TRBD2. Germline values: CDR1 ENHRY, CDR2 SYGVKD. The CDR3 length is 15 residues. J gave up 1 base and V 5 bases, and 7 bases lay outside the gene matches.

The chain recombines TRBV7-9 with TRBJ2-7, with TRBD1 matching over 11 bases. V lost 8 bases, J lost 2 bases, and 5 bases stayed unmatched. Germline lookup yields CDR1 SEHNR and CDR2 FQNEAQ (reference sequence). This CDR3 is built from 14 residues. The DNA for the CDR3 is TGTGCCAGCGCCCCGGGACAGGGGGCCTACGAGCAGTACTTC. This sequence encodes CASAPGQGAYEQYF.

The rearrangement uses TRBV6-2 or TRBV6-3 and TRBJ2-2; the match to TRBD1 covers 11 bases. Per germline, CDR1 MNHEY and CDR2 SVGEGT. V lost 5 bases, J lost 4 bases, and 12 bases stayed unmatched. This CDR3 comprises 18 residues. The CDR3 loop reads CASSKLSGTGGPTGELFF. CDR3 DNA: TGTGCCAGCAGTAAACTATCCGGGACAGGGGGACCCACCGGGGAGCTGTTTTTT.

As DNA, the CDR3 is TGTGCCAGCAGTTACGGGGCGGGAGAAAATAGGGAGCAGTTCTTC. Amino acids: CASSYGAGENREQFF. The chain couples TRBV6-5 to TRBJ2-1; 7 positions agree with TRBD2. Germline values: CDR1 MNHEY, CDR2 SVGAGI. This CDR3 is built from 15 residues. Losses at the gene ends were 2 bases for V and 10 bases for J; bases not matched to a gene: 11.

This clone was seen only a few times. The chain is built from TRBV11-3 and TRBJ2-3; D possibly corresponds to TRBD2 (5 bases). Per germline, CDR1 SGHNT and CDR2 YENEEA. V lost 4 bases and J 1 base, leaving 6 bases between the germline ends. The length of the CDR3 is 13 residues. The CDR3 sequence: CASSWGGTDTQYF. The CDR3 DNA reads as TGTGCCAGCAGCTGGGGAGGCACAGATACGCAGTATTTT.

V gene TRBV5-5 combines with J gene TRBJ2-3; D might be TRBD2 (6 bases). Germline V gene lookup returns CDR1 SGHKS and CDR2 YYEKEE (reference sequence). The CDR3 covers 14 residues. V lost 0 bases, J lost 6 bases, and 11 bases lay in between. CDR3 coding DNA: TGTGCCAGCAGCTTGGCGACGGCGGGGGATACGCAGTATTTT. Translated: CASSLATAGDTQYF.

In its sample, this clone was seen once. This chain joins TRBV18 and TRBJ2-1; 7 bases map to TRBD1. Trimming cost V 6 bases and J 5 bases; bases outside gene matches: 13. The germline V gene has CDR1 KGHSH and CDR2 LQKENI. The CDR3 contains 16 residues. The CDR3 coding sequence is TGTGCCAGCTCGGCGACAGGGCCTATGGTGAACAATGAGCAGTTCTTC. Translating it yields CASSATGPMVNNEQFF.

A single count supports this clone. The chain links TRBV6-1 to TRBJ2-1; no clear D. The germline CDR1 and CDR2 sequences are MNHNS and SASEGT. V lost 3 bases, J lost 0 bases, and 6 bases lay in between. This CDR3 has 14 amino acids. CDR3 in amino acids: CASSELFSYNEQFF. CDR3 DNA: TGTGCCAGCAGTGAGCTATTCTCCTACAATGAGCAGTTCTTC.

V usage is TRBV2 and J usage is TRBJ1-5, with a tentative D call TRBD1 (5 bases). The CDR3 loop spans 13 amino acids. The V gene's germline CDR1 is SNHLY and CDR2 FYNNEI. V was clipped by 7 bases and J by 6 bases, with 13 bases between them. The CDR3 bases are TGTGCCAGCACCAACGGGGGTTCTCAGCCCCAGCATTTT. Translating gives CASTNGGSQPQHF.

The chain combines TRBV5-1 with TRBJ1-5, with 7 nucleotides matching TRBD1. The ends lost 4 bases at V and 0 bases at J; junction bases unmatched: 4. In germline, CDR1 is SGHRS, CDR2 YFSETQ. The CDR3 is 15 amino acids. In DNA, the CDR3 is TGCGCCAGCAGCCAAGGGACAGCTAGCAATCAGCCCCAGCATTTT. This translates into CASSQGTASNQPQHF. Using reference TRBV5-1 and TRBJ1-5 for the parts outside the CDR3, the full variable domain is KAGVTQTPRYLIKTRGQQVTLSCSPISGHRSVSWYQQTPGQGLQFLFEYFSETQRNKGNFPGRFSGRQFSNSRSEMNVSTLELGDSALYLCASSQGTASNQPQHFGDGTRLSIL.

This clone is a singleton in its sample. The V and J genes are TRBV3-1 (or the pseudogene TRBV3-2) and TRBJ2-5, with 13 bases identical to TRBD2. Germline CDR1 and CDR2: LGHDT and YNNKEL (reference sequence). This CDR3 has 15 amino acids. J was trimmed by 4 bases and V by 4 bases; bases with no gene match: 3. The CDR3 reads CASSRRTSGRETQYF. The CDR3 DNA is TGTGCCAGCAGCCGCCGGACTAGCGGGAGAGAGACCCAGTACTTC.

The chain carries TRBV15 and TRBJ2-4; 8 nucleotides line up with TRBD2. Germline CDR1 reads LNHNV; CDR2 reads YYDKDF (reference sequence). Unmatched junction bases numbered 7, after V lost 8 bases and J lost 1 base. CDR3 length: 15 amino acids. The CDR3 nucleotides read TGTGCCACCCTTCGGGAGGGGGGGGCCAAAAACATTCAGTACTTC. Its protein product is CATLREGGAKNIQYF.